This T cell receptor beta chain was retrieved from a study of cytomegalovirus exposure and HLA in healthy donors. Vbeta (60) and Jbeta (13) primers were used in the PCR. Only in-frame clones appear in the TCRdb table, and some are missing; sequencing was by immunoSEQ multiplex PCR. The sample yields 120,000 to 150,000 clones, roughly 80% seen once. Sequenced material: PBMCs. The sequence came from a female donor in good health and CMV-seronegative.

This CDR3 reads CASAGQGSGTGELFF. CDR3 coding DNA: TGTGCCAGCGCCGGGCAGGGCTCAGGCACCGGGGAGCTGTTTTTT. This sequence joins TRBV19 and TRBJ2-2, with D perhaps matching TRBD1 (5 bases). The CDR3 runs 15 residues. Germline values: CDR1 LNHDA, CDR2 SQIVND (reference sequence). Trimming stripped 9 bases from V and 4 bases from J, with 18 bases between.